What follows describes a single T cell receptor (beta chain). The data originate from a study of T cell changes during pregnancy in multiple sclerosis. Per germline, CDR1 SQVTM and CDR2 ANQGSEA. Between the trimmed V and J ends, which lost 5 bases and 5 bases, there was a span of 13 bases. The CDR3 runs 12 residues. TCRdb's copy holds only in-frame clones and misses some; the assay was immunoSEQ multiplex PCR. The sample yields approximately 63,000 clones, 85% to 95% seen once. The sequencing here drew on peripheral blood, taken in the third trimester of pregnancy. The TCR was taken from a female donor in good health, enrolled as a control in a pregnancy study. The chain joins TRBV29-1 to TRBJ2-7; tentative D call: TRBD1 (6 bases). CDR3 in DNA: TGCAGCGTTCGACCCACAGGGAACGAGCAGTACTTC. Its protein product is CSVRPTGNEQYF.